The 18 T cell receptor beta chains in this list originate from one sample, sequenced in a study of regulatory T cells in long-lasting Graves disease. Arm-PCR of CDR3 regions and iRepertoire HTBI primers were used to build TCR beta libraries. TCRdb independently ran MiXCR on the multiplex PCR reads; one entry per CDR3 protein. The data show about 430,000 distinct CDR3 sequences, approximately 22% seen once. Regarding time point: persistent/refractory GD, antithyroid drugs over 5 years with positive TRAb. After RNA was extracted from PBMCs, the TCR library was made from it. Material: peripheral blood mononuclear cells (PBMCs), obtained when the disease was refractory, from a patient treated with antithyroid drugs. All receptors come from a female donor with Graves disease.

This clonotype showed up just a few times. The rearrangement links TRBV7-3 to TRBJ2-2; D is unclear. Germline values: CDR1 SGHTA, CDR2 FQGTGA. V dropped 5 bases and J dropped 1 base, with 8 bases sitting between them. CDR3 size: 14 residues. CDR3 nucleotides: TGTGCCAGCAGCCCGGCCCTGAACACCGGGGAGCTGTTTTTT. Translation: CASSPALNTGELFF. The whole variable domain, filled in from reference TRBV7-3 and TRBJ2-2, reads GAGVSQTPSNKVTEKGKYVELRCDPISGHTALYWYRQSLGQGPEFLIYFQGTGAADDSGLPNDRFFAVRPEGSVSTLKIQRTERGDSAVYLCASSPALNTGELFFGEGSRLTVL.

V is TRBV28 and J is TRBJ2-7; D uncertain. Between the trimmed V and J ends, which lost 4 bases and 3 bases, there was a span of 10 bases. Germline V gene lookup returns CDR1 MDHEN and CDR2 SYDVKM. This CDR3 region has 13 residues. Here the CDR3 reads CASSSQSVYEQYF. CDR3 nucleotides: TGTGCCAGCAGTTCCCAGAGCGTCTACGAGCAGTACTTC.

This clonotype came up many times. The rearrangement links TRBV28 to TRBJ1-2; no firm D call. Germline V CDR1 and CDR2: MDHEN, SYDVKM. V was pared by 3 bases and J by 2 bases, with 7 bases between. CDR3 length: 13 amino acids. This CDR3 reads CASSFQVNYGYTF. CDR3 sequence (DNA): TGTGCCAGCAGTTTTCAAGTAAACTATGGCTACACCTTC.

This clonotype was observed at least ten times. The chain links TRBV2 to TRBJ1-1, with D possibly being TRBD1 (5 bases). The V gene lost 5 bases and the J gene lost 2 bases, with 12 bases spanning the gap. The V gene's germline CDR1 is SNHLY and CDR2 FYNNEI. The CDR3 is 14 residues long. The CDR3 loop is CASSNRISNTEAFF. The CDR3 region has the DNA TGTGCCAGCAGTAACAGGATAAGCAACACTGAAGCTTTCTTT.

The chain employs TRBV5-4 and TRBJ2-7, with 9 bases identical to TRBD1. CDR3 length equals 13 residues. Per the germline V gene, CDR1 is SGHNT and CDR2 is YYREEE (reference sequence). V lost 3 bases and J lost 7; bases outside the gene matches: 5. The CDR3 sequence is CASSSGTGLEQYF. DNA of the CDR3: TGTGCCAGCAGCTCCGGGACAGGGTTGGAGCAGTACTTC.

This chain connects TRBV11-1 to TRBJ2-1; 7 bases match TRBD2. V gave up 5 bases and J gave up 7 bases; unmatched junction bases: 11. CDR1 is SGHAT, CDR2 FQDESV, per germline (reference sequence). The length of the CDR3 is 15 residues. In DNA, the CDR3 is TGTGCCAGCAGCCCCCTGGCGGGAGAATTAAATGAGCAGTTCTTC. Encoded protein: CASSPLAGELNEQFF.

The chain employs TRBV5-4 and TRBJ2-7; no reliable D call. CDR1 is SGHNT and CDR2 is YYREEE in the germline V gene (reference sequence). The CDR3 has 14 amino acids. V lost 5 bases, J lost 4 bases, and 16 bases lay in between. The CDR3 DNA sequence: TGTGCCAGCAGTTGGGGTCCCGCGGATTACGAGCAGTACTTC. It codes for CASSWGPADYEQYF.

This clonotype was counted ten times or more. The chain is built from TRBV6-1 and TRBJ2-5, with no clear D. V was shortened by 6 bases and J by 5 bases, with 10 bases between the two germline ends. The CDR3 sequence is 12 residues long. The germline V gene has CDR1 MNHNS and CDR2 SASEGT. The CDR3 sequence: CASSRDGETQYF. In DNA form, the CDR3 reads TGTGCCAGCAGCCGCGACGGGGAGACCCAGTACTTC.

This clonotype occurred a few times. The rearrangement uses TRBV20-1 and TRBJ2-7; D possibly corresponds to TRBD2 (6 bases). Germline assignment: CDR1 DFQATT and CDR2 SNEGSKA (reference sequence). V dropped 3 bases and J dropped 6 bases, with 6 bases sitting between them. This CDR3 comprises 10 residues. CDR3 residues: CSASSGEQYF. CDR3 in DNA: TGCAGTGCTAGTAGCGGCGAGCAGTACTTC.

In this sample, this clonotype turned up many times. The CDR3 sequence is CASSPGQLETQYF. The CDR3 region has the DNA TGTGCCAGCAGCCCAGGACAGCTGGAGACCCAGTACTTC. The genes are TRBV18 and TRBJ2-5; TRBD1 is a possible D gene (6 bases). V lost 8 bases and J 5 bases, leaving 15 bases between the germline ends. Germline V lookup: CDR1 KGHSH, CDR2 LQKENI. The CDR3 has 13 residues. The full variable domain, rest sourced from reference TRBV18 and TRBJ2-5, is NAGVMQNPRHLVRRRGQEARLRCSPMKGHSHVYWYRQLPEEGLKFMVYLQKENIIDESGMPKERFSAEFPKEGPSILRIQQVVRGDSAAYFCASSPGQLETQYFGPGTRLLVL.

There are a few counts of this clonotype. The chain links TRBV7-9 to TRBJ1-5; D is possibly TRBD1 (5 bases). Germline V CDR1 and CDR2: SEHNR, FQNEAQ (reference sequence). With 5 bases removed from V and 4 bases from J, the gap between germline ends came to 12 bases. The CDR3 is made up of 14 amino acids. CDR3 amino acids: CASSPGRVNQPQHF. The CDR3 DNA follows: TGTGCCAGCAGCCCAGGCAGGGTGAATCAGCCCCAGCATTTT.

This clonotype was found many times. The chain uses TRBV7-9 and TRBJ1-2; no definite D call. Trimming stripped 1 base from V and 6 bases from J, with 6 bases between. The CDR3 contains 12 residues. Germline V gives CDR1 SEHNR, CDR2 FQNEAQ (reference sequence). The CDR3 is CASSLVQHGYTF. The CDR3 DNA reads TGTGCCAGCAGCTTAGTCCAACATGGCTACACCTTC. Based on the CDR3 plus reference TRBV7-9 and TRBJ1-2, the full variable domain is DTGVSQNPRHKITKRGQNVTFRCDPISEHNRLYWYRQTLGQGPEFLTYFQNEAQLEKSRLLSDRFSAERPKGSFSTLEIQRTEQGDSAMYLCASSLVQHGYTFGSGTRLTVV.

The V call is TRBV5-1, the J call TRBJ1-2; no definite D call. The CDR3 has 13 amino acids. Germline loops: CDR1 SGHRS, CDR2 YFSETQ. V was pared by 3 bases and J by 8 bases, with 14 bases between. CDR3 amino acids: CASSSRAEKGYTF. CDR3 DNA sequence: TGCGCCAGCAGCTCCCGGGCCGAAAAGGGCTACACCTTC.

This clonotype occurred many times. The CDR3 DNA reads TGTGCCAGCACCCCGACAGGGACCCATGGCTACACCTTC. This sequence encodes CASTPTGTHGYTF. The rearrangement links TRBV2 to TRBJ1-2; 7 nucleotides agree with TRBD1. The CDR3 length is 13 residues. V trimming: 7 bases; J trimming: 6 bases; junction bases outside the gene matches: 8. Per germline, CDR1 SNHLY and CDR2 FYNNEI.

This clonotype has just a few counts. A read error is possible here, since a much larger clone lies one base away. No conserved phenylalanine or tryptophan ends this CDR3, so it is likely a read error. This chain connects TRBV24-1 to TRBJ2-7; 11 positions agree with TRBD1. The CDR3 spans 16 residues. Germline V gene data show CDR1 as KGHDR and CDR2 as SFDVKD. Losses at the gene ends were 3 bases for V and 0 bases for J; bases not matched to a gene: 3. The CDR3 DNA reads TGTGCCACCAGTGATACCGGGACAGGGGGCTCCTACGAGCAGTACCTC. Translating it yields CATSDTGTGGSYEQYL.

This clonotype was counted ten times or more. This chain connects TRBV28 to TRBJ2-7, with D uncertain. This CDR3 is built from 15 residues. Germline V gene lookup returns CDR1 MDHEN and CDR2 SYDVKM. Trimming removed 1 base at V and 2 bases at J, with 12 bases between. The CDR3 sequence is CASSLLGRSPYEQYF. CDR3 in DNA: TGTGCCAGCAGTTTATTAGGCCGCTCCCCCTACGAGCAGTACTTC.

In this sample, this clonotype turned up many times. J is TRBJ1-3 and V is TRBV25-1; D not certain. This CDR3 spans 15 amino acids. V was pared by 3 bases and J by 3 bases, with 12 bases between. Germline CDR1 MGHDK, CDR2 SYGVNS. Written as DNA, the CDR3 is TGTGCCAGCAGTGAGCAGACGAGAGATGGAAACACCATATATTTT. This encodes CASSEQTRDGNTIYF.

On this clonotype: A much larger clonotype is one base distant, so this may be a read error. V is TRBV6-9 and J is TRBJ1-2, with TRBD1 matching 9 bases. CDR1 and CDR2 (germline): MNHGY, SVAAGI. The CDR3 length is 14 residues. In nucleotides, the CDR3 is TGTGCCAGCAGTTACCCAAGGACAGGGGTTGGCTACGCCTTC. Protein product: CASSYPRTGVGYAF.